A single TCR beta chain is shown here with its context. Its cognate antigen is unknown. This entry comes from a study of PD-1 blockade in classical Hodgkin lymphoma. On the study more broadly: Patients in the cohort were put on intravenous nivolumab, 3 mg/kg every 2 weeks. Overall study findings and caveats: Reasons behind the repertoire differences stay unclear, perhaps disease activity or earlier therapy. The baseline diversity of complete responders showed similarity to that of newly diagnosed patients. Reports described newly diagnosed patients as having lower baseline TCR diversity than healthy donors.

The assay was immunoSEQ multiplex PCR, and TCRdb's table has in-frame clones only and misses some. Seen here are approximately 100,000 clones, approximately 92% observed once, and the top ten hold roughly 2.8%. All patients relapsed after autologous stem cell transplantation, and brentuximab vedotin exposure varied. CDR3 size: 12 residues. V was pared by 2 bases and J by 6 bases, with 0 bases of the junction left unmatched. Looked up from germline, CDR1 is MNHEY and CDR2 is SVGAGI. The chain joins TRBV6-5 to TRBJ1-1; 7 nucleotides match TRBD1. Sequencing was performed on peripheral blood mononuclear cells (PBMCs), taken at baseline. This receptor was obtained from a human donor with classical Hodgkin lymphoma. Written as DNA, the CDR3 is TGTGCCAGCAGTTACGACAGGGCTGAAGCTTTCTTT. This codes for CASSYDRAEAFF.